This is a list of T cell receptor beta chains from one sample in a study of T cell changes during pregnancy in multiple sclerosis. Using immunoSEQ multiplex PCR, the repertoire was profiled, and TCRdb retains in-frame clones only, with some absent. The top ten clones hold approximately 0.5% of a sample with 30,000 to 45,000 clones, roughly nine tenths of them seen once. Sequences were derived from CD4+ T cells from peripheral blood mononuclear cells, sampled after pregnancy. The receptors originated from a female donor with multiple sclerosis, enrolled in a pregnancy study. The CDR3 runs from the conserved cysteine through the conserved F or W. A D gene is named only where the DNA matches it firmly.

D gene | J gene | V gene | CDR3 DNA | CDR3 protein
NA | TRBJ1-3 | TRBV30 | TGTGCCTACCGACTCACCCACTCTGGAAACACCATATATTTT | CAYRLTHSGNTIYF
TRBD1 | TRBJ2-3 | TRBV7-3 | TGTGCCAGCAGCTTAAGACAGGGGAGCACAGATACGCAGTATTTT | CASSLRQGSTDTQYF
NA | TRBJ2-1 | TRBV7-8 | TGTGCCAGCAGCTTCGGGGGAGCCTACAATGAGCAGTTCTTC | CASSFGGAYNEQFF
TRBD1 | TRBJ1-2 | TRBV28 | TGTGCCAGCAGTTTTCAGCTTCCCGGGACAGACTATGGCTACACCTTC | CASSFQLPGTDYGYTF
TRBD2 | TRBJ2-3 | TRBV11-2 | TGTGCCAGCAGCCCCGGCAGGTTAACTCTCGGGGGGGATACGCAGTATTTT | CASSPGRLTLGGDTQYF
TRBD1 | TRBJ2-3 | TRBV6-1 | TGTGCCAGTCAGGGGGCGGCAGATACGCAGTATTTT | CASQGAADTQYF
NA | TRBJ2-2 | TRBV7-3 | TGTGCCAGCAGCTTAGGGCTAGCAAGGAACACCGGGGAGCTGTTTTTT | CASSLGLARNTGELFF
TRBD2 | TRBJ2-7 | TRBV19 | TGTGCCAGTAGTTCCCACTCATCTAGCGGGAGTTACGAGCAGTACTTC | CASSSHSSSGSYEQYF
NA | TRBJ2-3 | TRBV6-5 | TGTGCCAGCAGCTCAGGTAGCGGAAGAGGGGATACGCAGTATTTT | CASSSGSGRGDTQYF
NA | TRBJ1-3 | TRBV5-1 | TGCGCCAGCAGCTTGGAGGGCGGGCACTCTGGAAACACCATATATTTT | CASSLEGGHSGNTIYF
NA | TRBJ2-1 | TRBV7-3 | TGTGCCAGCAGCTTATGGGGTGAGGGTGAGCAGTTCTTC | CASSLWGEGEQFF
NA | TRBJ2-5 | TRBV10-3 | TGTGCCATCAGTAAGGGAGGAGAGACCCAGTACTTC | CAISKGGETQYF
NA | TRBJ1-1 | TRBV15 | TGTGCCACCAGCAGACAGAAAGTGAACACTGAAGCTTTCTTT | CATSRQKVNTEAFF
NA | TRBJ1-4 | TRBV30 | TGTGCCTGGGCCGATGACAGTACCTGGGAAAAACTGTTTTTT | CAWADDSTWEKLFF
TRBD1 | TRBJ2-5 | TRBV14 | TGTGCCAGCAGCCACCGGGACAGGGGGCGCGAAGAGACCCAGTACTTC | CASSHRDRGREETQYF
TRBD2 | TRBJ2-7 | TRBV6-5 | TGTGCCAGCAGTTACTCGGGGAGCGGGGGAGCCTACGAGCAGTACTTC | CASSYSGSGGAYEQYF
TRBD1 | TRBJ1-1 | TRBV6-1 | TGTGCCAGCAGTCGGACAGGGCAGACTGAAGCTTTCTTT | CASSRTGQTEAFF
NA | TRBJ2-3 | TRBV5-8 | TGTGCCAGCAGCTTGAGAACTAAAGGAGGCACAGATACGCAGTATTTT | CASSLRTKGGTDTQYF
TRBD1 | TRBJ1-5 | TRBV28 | TGTGCCAGCACTCACCAGAGGGACAGGGGGGGGGAAATGCATTTT | CASTHQRDRGGEMHF